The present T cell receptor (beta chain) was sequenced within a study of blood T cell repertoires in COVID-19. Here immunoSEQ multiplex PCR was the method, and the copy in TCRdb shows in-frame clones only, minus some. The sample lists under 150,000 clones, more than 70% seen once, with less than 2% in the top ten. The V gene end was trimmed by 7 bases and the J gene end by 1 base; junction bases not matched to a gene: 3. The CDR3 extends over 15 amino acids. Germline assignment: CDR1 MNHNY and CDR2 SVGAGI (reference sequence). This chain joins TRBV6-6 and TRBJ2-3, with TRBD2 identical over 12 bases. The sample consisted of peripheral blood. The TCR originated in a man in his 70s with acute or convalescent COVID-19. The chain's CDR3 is CASTSGGAGTDTQYF. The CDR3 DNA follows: TGTGCCAGCACTAGCGGGGGGGCCGGCACAGATACGCAGTATTTT.